Below are 32 T cell receptor beta chains sequenced from a single sample in a study of blood T cell repertoires in COVID-19. Measured with immunoSEQ multiplex PCR; TCRdb has only the in-frame clones, and not every one. The sample consists of approximately 230,000 clones, approximately 80% of them appearing once. Sequencing was performed on PBMCs or T cells enriched from blood (not recorded which). These receptors came from a middle-aged man who had recovered from COVID-19.

As concerns this clone: This sample also contains other DNA sequences that code for the same CDR3. CDR3 in DNA: TGTGCCAGCAGCCCGGGACAGGGGGCTGAAGCTTTCTTT. Translating gives CASSPGQGAEAFF. The rearrangement uses TRBV9 and TRBJ1-1; 11 nucleotides align to TRBD1. This CDR3 region has 13 residues. Germline CDR1 is SGDLS and CDR2 is YYNGEE. V trimming: 4 bases; J trimming: 6 bases; junction bases outside the gene matches: 2. The variable domain in full, with the rest retrieved from reference TRBV9 and TRBJ1-1, is DSGVTQTPKHLITATGQRVTLRCSPRSGDLSVYWYQQSLDQGLQFLIQYYNGEERAKGNILERFSAQQFPDLHSELNLSSLELGDSALYFCASSPGQGAEAFFGQGTRLTVV.

The chain carries TRBV4-1 and TRBJ1-2; 9 bases match TRBD1. The V gene's germline CDR1 is MGHRA and CDR2 YSYEKL. V lost 5 bases, J lost 7 bases, and 14 bases stayed unmatched. The CDR3 extends over 16 amino acids. CDR3: CASSARQGEAKAGYTF. The CDR3 DNA reads as TGCGCCAGCAGCGCTAGACAGGGGGAAGCCAAGGCTGGCTACACCTTC.

The rearrangement joins TRBV7-2 to TRBJ2-5, with D unclear. CDR3 size: 16 residues. From germline, CDR1 is SGHTA and CDR2 FQGNSA. Trimming pared 5 bases from V and 0 bases from J, leaving 16 bases between. CDR3 DNA: TGTGCCAGCAGCCCCCCCAGCGCCGGGTACCAAGAGACCCAGTACTTC. Translation gives CASSPPSAGYQETQYF.

The chain employs TRBV2 and TRBJ1-5; 7 bases are a match to TRBD1. V was pared by 7 bases and J by 5 bases, with 5 bases of the junction left unmatched. CDR1 and CDR2 (germline): SNHLY, FYNNEI. The length of the CDR3 is 13 residues. The CDR3: CASKAGGYQPQHF. CDR3 DNA: TGTGCCAGCAAGGCAGGGGGTTATCAGCCCCAGCATTTT.

The gene calls are TRBV19 and TRBJ1-5; 7 positions agree with TRBD1. The junction had 15 bases not matched to a gene; V was cut back by 7 bases and J by 9 bases. The germline V gene encodes CDR1 LNHDA and CDR2 SQIVND (reference sequence). The CDR3 is 15 residues long. The CDR3, as DNA: TGTGCCAGTATTCGAGACAGGGTCGGAGGCGGGCCCCAGCATTTT. Protein: CASIRDRVGGGPQHF.

The V gene is TRBV28, the J gene TRBJ1-5; D is ambiguous. Between the trimmed V and J ends, which lost 6 bases and 4 bases, there was a span of 7 bases. Germline loops: CDR1 MDHEN, CDR2 SYDVKM. The CDR3 loop spans 12 amino acids. The CDR3 DNA follows: TGTGCCAGCAGATCGGGGAATCAGCCCCAGCATTTT. It is translated as CASRSGNQPQHF.

V is TRBV13 and J is TRBJ1-1; TRBD1 might be the D (6 bases). Germline loops: CDR1 PRHDT, CDR2 FYEKMQ (reference sequence). The CDR3 runs to 16 residues. Trimming shortened V by 7 bases and J by 3 bases, and 21 bases separated the two germline ends. The CDR3 reads CASTHRTARRDTEAFF. In nucleotides, the CDR3 is TGTGCCAGCACCCACCGGACAGCCCGCCGGGACACTGAAGCTTTCTTT.

This clone came up a few times. V and J are TRBV30 and TRBJ1-2, with 9 bases fitting TRBD1. CDR3 length: 14 residues. CDR1 GTSNPN and CDR2 SVGIG come from the germline V gene (reference sequence). V lost 3 bases, J lost 4 bases, and 6 bases stayed unmatched. The CDR3: CAWRGTGLSYGYTF. The CDR3 nucleotides read TGTGCCTGGAGGGGGACAGGGTTGTCCTATGGCTACACCTTC.

The rearrangement links TRBV5-1 to TRBJ2-2; no reliable D call. The V gene's germline CDR1 is SGHRS and CDR2 YFSETQ. There are 12 residues in the CDR3. V was pared by 4 bases and J by 6 bases, with 7 bases between. This CDR3 is CASSPVSGELFF. CDR3 coding DNA: TGCGCCAGCAGCCCTGTCTCCGGGGAGCTGTTTTTT.

The V and J genes are TRBV5-4 and TRBJ2-7; 9 bases fit TRBD1. Germline CDR1 reads SGHNT; CDR2 reads YYREEE (reference sequence). V shed 3 bases and J 4 bases; nucleotides not matched to a gene: 5. This CDR3 is 14 amino acids long. This CDR3 reads CASSWGTGQYEQYF. CDR3 coding DNA: TGTGCCAGCAGCTGGGGGACAGGGCAATACGAGCAGTACTTC.

The chain has TRBV29-1 and TRBJ1-1, with 8 bases identical to TRBD1. This CDR3 has 13 residues. V shed 3 bases, J shed 0 bases, and the junction held 0 bases outside the gene matches. Germline V gene lookup returns CDR1 SQVTM and CDR2 ANQGSEA. CDR3 in amino acids: CSVEGQVNTEAFF. CDR3 nucleotides: TGCAGCGTTGAGGGACAGGTGAACACTGAAGCTTTCTTT.

J is TRBJ1-3 and V is TRBV29-1; D remains ambiguous. The germline CDR1 and CDR2 sequences are SQVTM and ANQGSEA. The germline V and J ends were trimmed by 4 bases and 0 bases, with 13 bases remaining between them. The CDR3 contains 15 residues. The CDR3 reads CSVGVGSNSGNTIYF. CDR3 in DNA: TGCAGCGTTGGTGTGGGCTCCAACTCTGGAAACACCATATATTTT.

The CDR3 DNA is TGCAGCGTGGGGACAGCCCAGGCCGTCGAAGCTTTCTTT. Protein product: CSVGTAQAVEAFF. The J gene is TRBJ1-1, the V gene TRBV29-1, with 7 bases fitting TRBD1. The V gene end was trimmed by 6 bases and the J gene end by 8 bases; junction bases not matched to a gene: 12. CDR1 is SQVTM and CDR2 is ANQGSEA in the germline V gene. The CDR3 contains 13 residues.

The gene calls are TRBV29-1 and TRBJ2-2, with TRBD2 matching 10 bases. Unmatched junction bases numbered 4, after V lost 3 bases and J lost 3 bases. The CDR3 extends over 15 amino acids. Looked up from germline, CDR1 is SQVTM and CDR2 is ANQGSEA. DNA of the CDR3: TGCAGCGTTGAGGGCACTAGCGGGGACACCGGGGAGCTGTTTTTT. This translates into CSVEGTSGDTGELFF.

This clone was seen a few times. This chain links TRBV29-1 with TRBJ2-3, with TRBD2 identical over 7 bases. J lost 4 bases, V lost 7 bases, and 5 bases had no gene match. Germline V CDR1 and CDR2: SQVTM, ANQGSEA. The CDR3 runs to 12 residues. The CDR3 sequence is CSAGEGADTQYF. CDR3 DNA sequence: TGCAGCGCCGGGGAGGGAGCAGATACGCAGTATTTT.

The chain has TRBV30 and TRBJ1-3; D not certain. The V and J ends lost 1 base and 4 bases respectively, with 5 bases between them. The germline CDR1 and CDR2 sequences are GTSNPN and SVGIG (reference sequence). This CDR3 spans 12 amino acids. CDR3 amino acids: CAWSALGNTIYF. The CDR3 region has the DNA TGTGCCTGGAGTGCCCTCGGAAACACCATATATTTT.

The chain links TRBV2 to TRBJ2-3, with 8 bases that match TRBD2. J was trimmed by 3 bases and V by 3 bases; bases with no gene match: 5. This CDR3 has 15 amino acids. Germline V gives CDR1 SNHLY, CDR2 FYNNEI. The CDR3 here is CASSESGGLTDTQYF. CDR3 nucleotide sequence: TGTGCCAGCAGTGAGTCGGGGGGGCTGACAGATACGCAGTATTTT.

This clone was counted only a few times. The chain joins TRBV10-3 to TRBJ1-5; TRBD1 matches at 7 bases. From germline, CDR1 is ENHRY and CDR2 SYGVKD. CDR3 length equals 13 residues. The ends lost 10 bases at V and 5 bases at J; junction bases unmatched: 8. The CDR3 coding sequence is TGTGCCACCACACAGGGGTCTGATCAGCCCCAGCATTTT. Encoded protein: CATTQGSDQPQHF.

This chain links TRBV28 with TRBJ1-2; D unresolved. Germline lookup yields CDR1 MDHEN and CDR2 SYDVKM. The CDR3 is made up of 12 amino acids. Between the trimmed V and J ends, which lost 3 bases and 4 bases, there was a span of 6 bases. CDR3 amino acids: CASSFQVYGYTF. CDR3 DNA sequence: TGTGCCAGCAGTTTTCAGGTCTATGGCTACACCTTC.

The chain uses TRBV7-9 and TRBJ2-3, with D perhaps matching TRBD1 (5 bases). Germline values: CDR1 SEHNR, CDR2 FQNEAQ (reference sequence). V gave up 5 bases and J gave up 9 bases, with 9 bases separating them. The CDR3 runs to 11 residues. CDR3 bases: TGTGCCAGCAGCACCCCAGGGACGCAGTATTTT. This gives the protein CASSTPGTQYF.

Of note for this clone: The sample carries other DNA sequences with the same CDR3. The chain couples TRBV11-2 to TRBJ2-5, with 13 bases fitting TRBD2. V shed 1 base and J 5 bases; nucleotides not matched to a gene: 13. Germline CDR1 reads SGHAT; CDR2 reads FQNNGV. The CDR3 has 19 amino acids. CDR3 residues: CASSLALAGGPSGGETQYF. Written as DNA, the CDR3 is TGTGCCAGCAGCTTAGCACTAGCGGGGGGGCCCTCGGGGGGCGAGACCCAGTACTTC.

This clone occurred a few times. V and J are TRBV30 and TRBJ1-2; 8 bases map to TRBD1. This CDR3 region has 14 residues. J gave up 8 bases and V 0 bases, and 8 bases lay outside the gene matches. Germline V lookup: CDR1 GTSNPN, CDR2 SVGIG (reference sequence). In DNA form, the CDR3 reads TGTGCCTGGAGTGTACCGGCAGGGGGCAGAGGCTACACCTTC. The encoded protein is CAWSVPAGGRGYTF. Supplemented by reference TRBV30 and TRBJ1-2, the full variable domain reads SQTIHQWPATLVQPVGSPLSLECTVEGTSNPNLYWYRQAAGRGLQLLFYSVGIGQISSEVPQNLSASRPQDRQFILSSKKLLLSDSGFYLCAWSVPAGGRGYTFGSGTRLTVV.

V gene TRBV5-1 combines with J gene TRBJ1-2; possibly TRBD1 for D (6 bases). The CDR3 is 15 residues long. Germline-derived CDR1 and CDR2 are SGHRS and YFSETQ. V lost 0 bases to trimming and J lost 6 bases, with 15 bases between them. CDR3 sequence: CASSLAPGTLDGYTF. The DNA for the CDR3 is TGCGCCAGCAGCTTGGCCCCAGGGACACTAGATGGCTACACCTTC.

This chain connects TRBV10-2 to TRBJ1-5, with no clear D. The CDR3 contains 16 residues. Germline V gene lookup returns CDR1 WSHSY and CDR2 SAAADI. The V end was cut by 4 bases, the J end by 2 bases, with 15 bases between. The CDR3 spells CASSGAKPGGNQPQHF. DNA of the CDR3: TGCGCCAGCAGTGGAGCGAAACCCGGAGGCAATCAGCCCCAGCATTTT.

This clone was counted a single time. The rearrangement joins TRBV9 to TRBJ2-7; D ambiguous. Germline CDR1 is SGDLS and CDR2 is YYNGEE. V lost 2 bases to trimming and J lost 0 bases, with 9 bases between them. The CDR3 length is 14 residues. CDR3 sequence (DNA): TGTGCCAGCAGCGTGGGCCACAGCTCCTACGAGCAGTACTTC. Translating gives CASSVGHSSYEQYF.

This chain links TRBV3-1 (or the pseudogene TRBV3-2) with TRBJ2-1; TRBD2 agrees at 8 bases. CDR1 and CDR2 from the germline V gene are LGHDT and YNNKEL (reference sequence). There are 15 residues in the CDR3. Germline trimming cut 3 bases from V and 4 bases from J; bases unmatched to any gene: 5. Here the CDR3 DNA reads TGTGCCAGCAGCCAGGAGACTAGCGCATACAATGAGCAGTTCTTC. It encodes CASSQETSAYNEQFF.

Worth noting for this clone: The same CDR3 can be traced to other DNA sequences in this sample. This chain links TRBV7-2 with TRBJ2-7, with D hard to call. The CDR3 consists of 13 residues. Germline values: CDR1 SGHTA, CDR2 FQGNSA. Trimming pared 4 bases from V and 1 base from J, leaving 8 bases between. The DNA of the CDR3 is TGTGCCAGCAGCTCCGGTGGTTCCTACGAGCAGTACTTC. It specifies CASSSGGSYEQYF. Full variable domain (outside the CDR3, taken from reference TRBV7-2 and TRBJ2-7): GAGVSQSPSNKVTEKGKDVELRCDPISGHTALYWYRQSLGQGLEFLIYFQGNSAPDKSGLPSDRFSAERTGGSVSTLTIQRTQQEDSAVYLCASSSGGSYEQYFGPGTRLTVT.

V is TRBV13 and J is TRBJ2-7; 12 bases agree with TRBD2. The CDR3 sequence is 17 residues long. The germline V gene encodes CDR1 PRHDT and CDR2 FYEKMQ (reference sequence). After removal of 3 bases from V and 0 bases from J, the junction contained 6 bases not matched to a gene. The CDR3 region is CASSLGLAGESSYEQYF. In DNA form, the CDR3 reads TGTGCCAGCAGCTTGGGACTAGCGGGTGAGAGCTCCTACGAGCAGTACTTC. Filled out from reference TRBV13 and TRBJ2-7, the complete variable domain reads AAGVIQSPRHLIKEKRETATLKCYPIPRHDTVYWYQQGPGQDPQFLISFYEKMQSDKGSIPDRFSAQQFSDYHSELNMSSLELGDSALYFCASSLGLAGESSYEQYFGPGTRLTVT.

This clone was counted a single time. The J gene is TRBJ2-3, the V gene TRBV24-1; D perhaps matches TRBD2 (6 bases). Trimming shortened V by 1 base and J by 1 base, and 8 bases separated the two germline ends. The CDR3 sequence is 15 residues long. Germline-derived CDR1 and CDR2 are KGHDR and SFDVKD. The CDR3 here is CATSDFASGTDTQYF. Written as DNA, the CDR3 is TGTGCCACCAGTGATTTTGCTAGCGGCACAGATACGCAGTATTTT.

J is TRBJ2-7 and V is TRBV6-1, with 8 bases that match TRBD1. V trimming: 4 bases; J trimming: 3 bases; junction bases outside the gene matches: 11. Looked up from germline, CDR1 is MNHNS and CDR2 is SASEGT. The CDR3 runs 16 residues. CDR3 loop: CASSAHAGGKGYEQYF. The CDR3 DNA reads as TGTGCCAGCAGTGCCCACGCAGGGGGCAAAGGCTACGAGCAGTACTTC.

The chain recombines TRBV9 with TRBJ2-5, with 10 bases fitting TRBD2. CDR1 is SGDLS and CDR2 is YYNGEE in the germline V gene. Trimming took 4 bases from V and 4 from J; bases not matched to a gene: 10. The CDR3 contains 16 residues. CDR3 in DNA: TGTGCCAGCAGCCCCGGACTAGCGGACTCCCGAGAGACCCAGTACTTC. The encoded protein is CASSPGLADSRETQYF.

V and J are TRBV25-1 and TRBJ1-4; 11 positions agree with TRBD1. This CDR3 has 18 residues. Looked up from germline, CDR1 is MGHDK and CDR2 is SYGVNS. The J segment lost 5 bases and the V segment lost 3 bases, leaving 11 bases of the junction unmatched. The CDR3 DNA reads as TGTGCCAGCAGTGACCCGGACAGGGGGCGTTTAGAAAATGAAAAACTGTTTTTT. It codes for CASSDPDRGRLENEKLFF.